The subject of this entry is one T cell receptor (beta chain). Its antigen is unidentified. This sample was included in a study of T cell responses to AZD1222 COVID-19 vaccine. Study-wide context: The study pooled second doses at about 4 or about 12 weeks.

The data were produced by immunoSEQ multiplex PCR, yet TCRdb's version contains in-frame clones alone and is incomplete. The sample has about 140,000 clones, approximately 80% seen once. CDR1 and CDR2 from the germline V gene are LGHNA and YNFKEQ. The CDR3 extends over 16 amino acids. V was trimmed by 0 bases and J by 2 bases, leaving 11 bases between them. Regarding the study as a whole: Spike-specific TCR breadth and depth rose after two AZD1222 doses. Variant regions that are unmutated are reportedly the target of nearly half of spike-specific TCRs. White British ancestry dominated among donors, who included more females, and clonal diversity was possibly underestimated.

The sequencing here drew on peripheral blood, taken on day 0 of AZD1222 vaccination. This sequence originates from an adult in good health. The rearrangement uses TRBV4-2 and TRBJ1-3; no definite D call. The CDR3 DNA is TGTGCCAGCAGCCAAGAGCTGGGAGCGACTGGAAACACCATATATTTT. It specifies CASSQELGATGNTIYF.